This TCR beta chain was recovered during a study of siplizumab effects on memory and regulatory T cells. Study-wide findings and caveats: Siplizumab cultures yielded proliferating Tregs whose suppressive function was not confirmed.

Note on this clone: Its antigen is undetermined.

The CDR3 length is 16 residues. The trim removed 4 bases at V and 7 bases at J, leaving 9 bases unmatched. Looked up from germline, CDR1 is MGHRA and CDR2 is YSYEKL. The table came from immunoSEQ multiplex PCR; TCRdb's copy has only in-frame clones and leaves some out. The data hold roughly 100,000 clones, with 85% to 95% observed a single time. The V and J genes are TRBV4-1 and TRBJ2-1; TRBD2 matches 11 bases. The material sequenced was CD4+ T cells sorted from blood. This sequence originates from a human donor in good health. The CDR3: CASSPRTLAGANEQFF. CDR3 DNA: TGCGCCAGCAGCCCGAGAACACTAGCGGGGGCGAATGAGCAGTTCTTC.